Presented here are 27 T cell receptor beta chains from one specimen sequenced in a study of beta chain features in type 1 diabetes (dated by TCRdb to between 2017 and 2018). Summary of the overall study and its limitations: Type 1 diabetes patients showed a moderate but significant shortening of TCRB CDR3 length in all four CD4+ subsets.

Library prep was done by the immunoSEQ multiplex PCR assay. The High Capacity cDNA Reverse Transcription Kit was used to reverse transcribe all of the isolated RNA, meaning that expressed TCRB transcripts were what got sequenced. Entries here come from immuneACCESS through TCRdb and include only in-frame sequences with V and J called. Some clones fail to appear in such tables; in the studies checked, an unresolved V gene covers under half of the shortfall, and the cause of the remainder is unknown. The sample data list a few hundred thousand clones, and roughly 24% of these were observed just once. Around 0.011% of the sample lies in the top ten. Their recognized antigens are unknown. The sequencing sample was made of naive CD4+ T cells from blood. The label giving this sample's cell subset or site can be read as: true naive CD4+ T cells. The receptors originated from a woman aged 25 to 39 with type 1 diabetes.

V usage is TRBV29-1 and J usage is TRBJ1-1, with 8 bases identical to TRBD1. After removal of 6 bases from V and 11 bases from J, the junction contained 8 bases not matched to a gene. The germline V gene encodes CDR1 SQVTM and CDR2 ANQGSEA. The CDR3 has 11 residues. CDR3 in amino acids: CSVAGGQGAFF. For the CDR3, the DNA is TGCAGCGTCGCAGGGGGCCAGGGGGCTTTCTTT. Drawing the rest from reference TRBV29-1 and TRBJ1-1, the complete variable domain is SAVISQKPSRDICQRGTSLTIQCQVDSQVTMMFWYRQQPGQSLTLIATANQGSEATYESGFVIDKFPISRPNLTFSTLTVSNMSPEDSSIYLCSVAGGQGAFFGQGTRLTVV.

The V gene is TRBV29-1, the J gene TRBJ2-3; no firm D call. This CDR3 has 12 residues. V shed 4 bases and J shed 3 bases, with 8 bases lying between them. The germline gives CDR1 SQVTM, CDR2 ANQGSEA. CDR3 bases: TGCAGCGTTGTCGGCGGTACAGATACGCAGTATTTT. Protein sequence: CSVVGGTDTQYF.

The chain is built from TRBV6-5 and TRBJ2-7; 7 bases match TRBD1. Per the germline V gene, CDR1 is MNHEY and CDR2 is SVGAGI. The CDR3 covers 15 residues. The ends lost 7 bases at V and 3 bases at J; junction bases unmatched: 12. In DNA form, the CDR3 reads TGTGCCAGCACCAAAGTGGTAGGGGGCTTCTACGAGCAGTACTTC. Residues: CASTKVVGGFYEQYF.

This clone turned up a few times. V is TRBV4-1 and J is TRBJ1-2, with 7 bases fitting TRBD1. Germline V lookup: CDR1 MGHRA, CDR2 YSYEKL. The V and J ends lost 1 base and 4 bases, in that order; junction bases with no gene match: 6. The CDR3 has 15 amino acids. Here the CDR3 DNA reads TGCGCCAGCAGCCAAGTGCCAGGGGGTGGCTATGGCTACACCTTC. Its translation is CASSQVPGGGYGYTF.

This clone was detected a few times. The chain is built from TRBV27 and TRBJ2-5; 8 bases match TRBD2. From germline, CDR1 is MNHEY and CDR2 SMNVEV (reference sequence). There are 13 residues in the CDR3. Trimming took 6 bases from V and 5 from J; bases not matched to a gene: 5. The CDR3 here is CASSRTSQETQYF. The CDR3 bases are TGTGCCAGCAGCAGGACTAGCCAGGAGACCCAGTACTTC.

This clone has just a few counts. This chain links TRBV30 with TRBJ1-1, with D hard to call. Germline V gene lookup returns CDR1 GTSNPN and CDR2 SVGIG (reference sequence). V was pared by 4 bases and J by 6 bases, with 12 bases between. This CDR3 is 12 amino acids long. The CDR3 DNA reads TGTGCCTGGAATCTTGGCGGAGCTGAAGCTTTCTTT. Translation: CAWNLGGAEAFF.

The chain links TRBV27 to TRBJ2-7; weak D call: TRBD2 (7 bases). From germline, CDR1 is MNHEY and CDR2 SMNVEV (reference sequence). The ends were cut back, 5 bases at V and 0 bases at J, with 14 bases in the middle. The CDR3 sequence is 15 residues long. The CDR3 bases are TGTGCCAGCAGTAAGGCGGGGGCTATCTCCTACGAGCAGTACTTC. This encodes CASSKAGAISYEQYF.

The rearrangement uses TRBV30 and TRBJ2-2; D gene uncertain. Germline-derived CDR1 and CDR2 are GTSNPN and SVGIG (reference sequence). CDR3 length: 13 residues. The V gene lost 0 bases and the J gene lost 3 bases, with 5 bases spanning the gap. The CDR3 bases are TGTGCCTGGAGTGTCACTTACACCGGGGAGCTGTTTTTT. Translation: CAWSVTYTGELFF. The complete variable domain, with remaining parts taken from reference TRBV30 and TRBJ2-2, reads SQTIHQWPATLVQPVGSPLSLECTVEGTSNPNLYWYRQAAGRGLQLLFYSVGIGQISSEVPQNLSASRPQDRQFILSSKKLLLSDSGFYLCAWSVTYTGELFFGEGSRLTVL.

V usage is TRBV5-1 and J usage is TRBJ2-1, with a weak D call TRBD2 (5 bases). The V gene's germline CDR1 is SGHRS and CDR2 YFSETQ. Trimming left V 3 bases short and J 0 bases short, with 10 bases between. This CDR3 has 15 amino acids. The chain's CDR3 is CASSYLGSSYNEQFF. CDR3 bases: TGCGCCAGCAGCTACCTTGGGAGCTCCTACAATGAGCAGTTCTTC.

This clone was found a few times. The V call is TRBV5-6, the J call TRBJ1-2, with a possible D match to TRBD1 (5 bases). With 0 bases removed from V and 7 bases from J, the gap between germline ends came to 16 bases. The CDR3 runs to 15 residues. CDR1 and CDR2 from the germline V gene are SGHDT and YYEEEE. CDR3 loop: CASSLGQRFSIGYTF. CDR3 in DNA: TGTGCCAGCAGCTTGGGACAGCGATTTTCCATTGGCTACACCTTC.

This sequence joins TRBV28 and TRBJ1-1, with a weak D call TRBD1 (5 bases). The length of the CDR3 is 14 residues. Germline values: CDR1 MDHEN, CDR2 SYDVKM. The V and J ends lost 6 bases and 11 bases respectively, with 22 bases between them. The chain's CDR3 is CASREDSGLRTAFF. The DNA of the CDR3 is TGTGCCAGCAGGGAAGATTCGGGACTCCGAACGGCTTTCTTT.

CDR3 amino acids: CASSYPGQGGKEAFF. The DNA for the CDR3 is TGTGCCAGCAGTTACCCCGGACAGGGGGGGAAAGAAGCTTTCTTT. The V and J genes are TRBV28 and TRBJ1-1, with 10 bases aligning to TRBD1. The CDR3 has 15 amino acids. The trim removed 4 bases at V and 8 bases at J, leaving 10 bases unmatched. The germline V gene encodes CDR1 MDHEN and CDR2 SYDVKM.

V usage is TRBV9 and J usage is TRBJ2-7; tentatively, D is TRBD1 (6 bases). Trimming stripped 3 bases from V and 0 bases from J, with 16 bases between. The CDR3 length is 16 residues. CDR1 is SGDLS, CDR2 YYNGEE, per germline. CDR3 DNA sequence: TGTGCCAGCAGCGCAGCAGACAGGACGTTCTCCTACGAGCAGTACTTC. Translated: CASSAADRTFSYEQYF.

CDR3 bases: TGTGCCAGCAGCCAAGCATCCGGGGAGCTGTTTTTT. Its translation: CASSQASGELFF. The J gene is TRBJ2-2, the V gene TRBV4-2; no firm D call. The germline V gene has CDR1 LGHNA and CDR2 YNFKEQ. The CDR3 is made up of 12 amino acids. The V end lost 1 base, the J end lost 6 bases, and 3 bases lay between the germline ends.

This clone was observed a few times. The V and J genes are TRBV30 and TRBJ2-1; no clear D gene. The germline CDR1 and CDR2 sequences are GTSNPN and SVGIG (reference sequence). This CDR3 is 13 amino acids long. V was pared by 8 bases and J by 3 bases, with 14 bases between. The CDR3 reads CAGLVTVYNEQFF. In nucleotides, the CDR3 is TGTGCCGGTCTAGTAACTGTCTACAATGAGCAGTTCTTC.

The chain carries TRBV6-5 and TRBJ2-1, with 13 nucleotides matching TRBD2. Losses at the gene ends were 2 bases for V and 15 bases for J; bases not matched to a gene: 4. Germline V gene data show CDR1 as MNHEY and CDR2 as SVGAGI. The CDR3 runs 13 residues. In nucleotides, the CDR3 is TGTGCCAGCAGTTACACGGGACTAGCGGGACGGTTCTTC. It translates to CASSYTGLAGRFF.

The chain has TRBV28 and TRBJ1-4; the D is unclear. Trimming stripped 3 bases from V and 7 bases from J, with 9 bases between. The CDR3 covers 13 residues. Germline CDR1 reads MDHEN; CDR2 reads SYDVKM. DNA of the CDR3: TGTGCCAGCAGTTTGGTTGGGCGTGAAAAACTGTTTTTT. This sequence encodes CASSLVGREKLFF.

The chain links TRBV25-1 to TRBJ1-1, with D uncertain. V dropped 3 bases and J dropped 5 bases, with 10 bases sitting between them. Per germline, CDR1 MGHDK and CDR2 SYGVNS. The CDR3 extends over 13 amino acids. CDR3 nucleotide sequence: TGTGCCAGCAGTGATTCGGGGATTACTGAAGCTTTCTTT. This codes for CASSDSGITEAFF.

The rearrangement joins TRBV6-6 to TRBJ2-5; TRBD2 matches 12 bases. V dropped 0 bases and J dropped 1; count of bases not matched to a gene: 0. Germline V gene data show CDR1 as MNHNY and CDR2 as SVGAGI (reference sequence). The CDR3 has 16 residues. CDR3 protein: CASSYSTSGGQETQYF. CDR3 nucleotides: TGTGCCAGCAGTTACTCGACTAGCGGGGGCCAAGAGACCCAGTACTTC.

CDR3 sequence (DNA): TGTGCCAGCAGCTTAGAGGGGAGGACGGACGAGCAGTACTTC. Amino acid sequence: CASSLEGRTDEQYF. The chain links TRBV7-6 to TRBJ2-7, with D perhaps matching TRBD2 (6 bases). V lost 1 base to trimming and J lost 5 bases, with 12 bases between them. The CDR3 is 14 residues long. Germline V gene sequence: CDR1 SGHVS, CDR2 FNYEAQ.

This clone was picked up a small number of times. V and J are TRBV29-1 and TRBJ2-1; D may be TRBD2 (5 bases). This CDR3 is 12 amino acids long. V lost 4 bases and J 4 bases, leaving 8 bases between the germline ends. Germline values: CDR1 SQVTM, CDR2 ANQGSEA. Here the CDR3 reads CSVGGLYNEQFF. In DNA form, the CDR3 reads TGCAGCGTTGGCGGACTTTACAATGAGCAGTTCTTC.

This clone turned up a few times. The V call is TRBV30, the J call TRBJ2-7, with a tentative D call TRBD2 (6 bases). Trimming left V 4 bases short and J 3 bases short, with 16 bases between. Germline V gene data show CDR1 as GTSNPN and CDR2 as SVGIG (reference sequence). This CDR3 contains 14 residues. CDR3 nucleotide sequence: TGTGCCTGGAATACGATAAGCGGGCGCTACGAGCAGTACTTC. Amino acids: CAWNTISGRYEQYF.

The J gene is TRBJ2-7, the V gene TRBV10-3; no firm D call. This CDR3 contains 14 residues. Germline CDR1 ENHRY, CDR2 SYGVKD. V lost 8 bases to trimming and J lost 3 bases, with 17 bases between them. CDR3 loop: CAIGSGLGNYEQYF. Here the CDR3 DNA reads TGTGCCATCGGATCCGGGTTAGGTAACTACGAGCAGTACTTC.

This clone was observed a few times. The chain employs TRBV30 and TRBJ1-5; D not certain. Germline loops: CDR1 GTSNPN, CDR2 SVGIG (reference sequence). The V end was cut by 4 bases, the J end by 11 bases, with 18 bases between. This CDR3 is 13 amino acids long. The CDR3 reads CAWKGGGTRTQHF. The DNA of the CDR3 is TGTGCCTGGAAGGGAGGAGGTACAAGGACCCAGCATTTT.

The CDR3 bases are TGTGCCTGGAGTGTTGACTTAGCCTCCTACAATGAGCAGTTCTTC. It is translated as CAWSVDLASYNEQFF. The J gene is TRBJ2-1, the V gene TRBV30, with D hard to call. The germline V gene encodes CDR1 GTSNPN and CDR2 SVGIG (reference sequence). CDR3 length: 15 amino acids. V lost 0 bases to trimming and J lost 0 bases, with 9 bases between them.

The rearrangement joins TRBV29-1 to TRBJ2-7; 10 nucleotides align to TRBD2. Germline V CDR1 and CDR2: SQVTM, ANQGSEA. This CDR3 region has 20 residues. Trimming at V came to 8 bases and at J to 1 base, leaving 26 bases not matched to a gene. This CDR3 is CSYRGGPLAGRSPLSYEQYF. The CDR3 nucleotides are TGCAGCTATCGGGGGGGGCCACTAGCGGGAAGGTCCCCCCTTTCCTACGAGCAGTACTTC.

V gene TRBV27 combines with J gene TRBJ2-1; perhaps TRBD2 as D (6 bases). The CDR3 length is 16 residues. From germline, CDR1 is MNHEY and CDR2 SMNVEV (reference sequence). Trimming stripped 3 bases from V and 2 bases from J, with 14 bases between. This CDR3 is CASSFGGRPTYNEQFF. CDR3 coding DNA: TGTGCCAGCAGTTTCGGTGGGAGGCCTACCTACAATGAGCAGTTCTTC.